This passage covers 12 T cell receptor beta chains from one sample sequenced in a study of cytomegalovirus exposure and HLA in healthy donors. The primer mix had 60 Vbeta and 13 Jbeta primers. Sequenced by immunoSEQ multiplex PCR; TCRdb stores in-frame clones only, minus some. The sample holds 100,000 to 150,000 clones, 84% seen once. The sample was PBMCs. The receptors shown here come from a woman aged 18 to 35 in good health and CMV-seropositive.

The CDR3 sequence is CASSSQTDTQYF. CDR3 DNA: TGTGCCAGCAGTTCCCAGACAGATACGCAGTATTTT. V and J are TRBV6-5 and TRBJ2-3; D uncertain. Germline CDR1 and CDR2: MNHEY and SVGAGI. CDR3 size: 12 residues. The germline V and J ends were trimmed by 4 bases and 3 bases, with 5 bases remaining between them.

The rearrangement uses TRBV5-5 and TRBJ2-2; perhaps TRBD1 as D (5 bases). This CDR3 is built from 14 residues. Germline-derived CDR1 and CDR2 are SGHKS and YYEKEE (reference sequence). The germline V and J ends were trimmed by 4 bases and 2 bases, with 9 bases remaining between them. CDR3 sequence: CASSRQTNTGELFF. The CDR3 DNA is TGTGCCAGCAGCAGACAGACTAACACCGGGGAGCTGTTTTTT.

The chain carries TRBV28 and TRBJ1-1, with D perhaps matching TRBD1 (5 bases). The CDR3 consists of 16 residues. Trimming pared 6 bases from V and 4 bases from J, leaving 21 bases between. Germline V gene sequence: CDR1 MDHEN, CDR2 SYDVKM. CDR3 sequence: CASSPSLVGPGTEAFF. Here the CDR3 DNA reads TGTGCCAGCAGCCCTTCCCTGGTGGGGCCTGGCACTGAAGCTTTCTTT.

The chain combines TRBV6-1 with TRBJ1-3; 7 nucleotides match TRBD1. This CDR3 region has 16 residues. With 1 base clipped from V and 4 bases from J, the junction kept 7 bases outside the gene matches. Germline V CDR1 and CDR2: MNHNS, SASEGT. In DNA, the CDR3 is TGTGCCAGCAGTGAAGGTCCCAGGGGGTCAGGAAACACCATATATTTT. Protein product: CASSEGPRGSGNTIYF.

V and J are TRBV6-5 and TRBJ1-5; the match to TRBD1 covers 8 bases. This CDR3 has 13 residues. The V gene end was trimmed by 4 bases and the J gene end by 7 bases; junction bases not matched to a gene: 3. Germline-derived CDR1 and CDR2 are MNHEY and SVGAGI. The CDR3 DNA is TGTGCCAGCAGTTCGACAGGGGACCAGCCCCAGCATTTT. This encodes CASSSTGDQPQHF.

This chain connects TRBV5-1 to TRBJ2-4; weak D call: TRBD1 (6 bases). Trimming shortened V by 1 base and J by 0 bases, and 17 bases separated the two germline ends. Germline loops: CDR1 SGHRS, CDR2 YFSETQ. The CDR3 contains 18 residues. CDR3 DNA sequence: TGCGCCAGCAGCTTGACGACAGGTGCCCCTATAGCCAAAAACATTCAGTACTTC. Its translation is CASSLTTGAPIAKNIQYF. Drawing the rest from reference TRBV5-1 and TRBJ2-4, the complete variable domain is KAGVTQTPRYLIKTRGQQVTLSCSPISGHRSVSWYQQTPGQGLQFLFEYFSETQRNKGNFPGRFSGRQFSNSRSEMNVSTLELGDSALYLCASSLTTGAPIAKNIQYFGAGTRLSVL.

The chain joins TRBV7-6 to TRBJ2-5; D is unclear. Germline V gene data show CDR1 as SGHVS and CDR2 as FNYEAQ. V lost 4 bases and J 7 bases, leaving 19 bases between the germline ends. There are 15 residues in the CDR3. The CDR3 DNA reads TGTGCCAGCAGCTCCCCTTACCGCACCGGTCCGACCCAGTACTTC. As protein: CASSSPYRTGPTQYF.

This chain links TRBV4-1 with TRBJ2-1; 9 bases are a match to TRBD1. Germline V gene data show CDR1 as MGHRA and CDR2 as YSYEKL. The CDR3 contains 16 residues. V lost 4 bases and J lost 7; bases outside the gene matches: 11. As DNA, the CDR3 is TGCGCCAGCAGCCGCATGGGAGACAGGGGGGTGAATGAGCAGTTCTTC. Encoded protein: CASSRMGDRGVNEQFF.

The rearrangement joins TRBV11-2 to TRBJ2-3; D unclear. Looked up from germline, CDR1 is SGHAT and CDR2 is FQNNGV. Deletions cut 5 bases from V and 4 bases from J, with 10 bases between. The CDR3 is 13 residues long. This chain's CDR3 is CASSPPYADTQYF. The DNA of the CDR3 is TGTGCCAGCAGCCCCCCCTACGCAGATACGCAGTATTTT.

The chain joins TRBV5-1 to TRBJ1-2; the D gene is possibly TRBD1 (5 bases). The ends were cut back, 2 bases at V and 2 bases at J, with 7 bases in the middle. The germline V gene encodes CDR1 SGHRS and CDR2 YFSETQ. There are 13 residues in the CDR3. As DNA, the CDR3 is TGCGCCAGCAGCTTCAGACAGAACTATGGCTACACCTTC. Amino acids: CASSFRQNYGYTF.

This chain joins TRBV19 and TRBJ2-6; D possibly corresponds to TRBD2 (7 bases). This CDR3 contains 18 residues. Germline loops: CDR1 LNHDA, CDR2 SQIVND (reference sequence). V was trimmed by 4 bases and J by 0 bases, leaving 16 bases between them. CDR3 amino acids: CASSNLGGADSGANVLTF. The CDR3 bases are TGTGCCAGTAGTAACCTAGGGGGGGCGGACTCTGGGGCCAACGTCCTGACTTTC.

The CDR3, as DNA: TGCGCCAGCAGCTTTGCGCGGGGGGACACCGGGGAGCTGTTTTTT. It codes for CASSFARGDTGELFF. The chain is built from TRBV5-1 and TRBJ2-2, with 8 bases that match TRBD2. The germline V gene has CDR1 SGHRS and CDR2 YFSETQ. This CDR3 has 15 residues. Trimming took 2 bases from V and 3 from J; bases not matched to a gene: 3.